This TCR beta chain was obtained from a study of PD-L1 blockade in urothelial cancer. Time point defined: pretreatment peripheral blood. Some clones are missing from TCRdb's copy, which holds only in-frame ones; the method was immunoSEQ multiplex PCR. The repertoire holds almost 50,000 clones, with about 81% as singletons. This CDR3 contains 13 residues. J lost 8 bases, V lost 5 bases, and 7 bases had no gene match. In germline, CDR1 is MNHEY, CDR2 SMNVEV (reference sequence). The chain combines TRBV27 with TRBJ1-2; 8 nucleotides match TRBD1. The clonotype was recovered from a man in his 70s with urothelial cancer. The sample here was PBMCs, taken around atezolizumab (anti-PD-L1) treatment. DNA for the CDR3: TGTGCCAGCAGTGTTTCAGGGGGCTGGGGCTACACCTTC. Amino acid sequence: CASSVSGGWGYTF.